This TCR beta chain comes out of a study of shared clonotypes between healthy human individuals (dated by TCRdb to about 2020). Background for the entire study: The cohort included three men and a couple of women between 18 and 49 years of age. For each donor, CD4 naive and CD4 memory were each given three plates, CD8 naive was given two plates, and CD8 memory was given one plate. The study deeply sequenced blood TCR repertoires of several healthy adults to estimate repertoire size and the extent of clonotype sharing between individuals. To increase sequencing depth and limit assay-specific biases, different laboratories used diverse techniques to prepare libraries and sequence TCR repertoires. Each donor's leukapheresis produced roughly between about 0.8 and 8.9 billion PBMCs.

Comments on this clone: No antigen is known for it. There are no base qualities to consult, and no much larger clone falls within one base.

Beyond this particular receptor, the publication reports: Sampling was restricted to blood, and TCR repertoires in tissue are likely to differ from TCR repertoires in blood. When a handful of donors were compared, the shared fraction of clonotypes was about 5% for naive CD4, less than 4% for naive CD8, 2% to 2.5% for memory CD4, and approximately 0.4% for memory CD8. Rarefaction of sorted-subset datasets indicated incomplete sequencing despite the large sequencing depth. The genetic and exposure-history diversity represented was limited by the small number of donors. Pairwise subsampling indicated that sequencing depth was expected to affect the degree of clonotype sharing among donors. Naive subsets generally had larger estimated clonotype richness than memory subsets. Clonotypes shared by all four sorted-subset donors showed higher generation probabilities than non-shared clonotypes.

CDR1 and CDR2 are read off the germline V gene as MNHNS and SASEGT. From the cysteine up to the phenylalanine, the CDR3 has a length of 14 residues. The CDR3 DNA has 42 bases and is translated from base 1. Between the V and J ends, shortened by 1 base and 3 bases respectively, the junction contains 9 bases. Using the deep immunoSEQ assay, multiplex PCR amplified TCR CDR3 regions from genomic DNA. Extracted genomic DNA from each cell subset was distributed evenly across all wells of several immunoSEQ 96-well plates, and each plate was treated as a replicate. For sorted subsets, around 0.2 ug of genomic DNA, equivalent to 25,000 to 35,000 T cell genomes, went into each replicate PCR. Purified libraries were measured with a Qubit 3.0 fluorometer, size-checked on a Bioanalyzer 2100, and measured again with the KAPA Library Quantification kit. A separate single-read 150-cycle Illumina NextSeq 550 flow cell was used to sequence each immunoSEQ 96-well plate. As for the original processing: Because the immunoSEQ output held only junctional sequences and lacked quality scores, the filtering could not match the filtering applied to full-length reads. Sequences were annotated with PyIR, a Python wrapper for IgBLAST v1.9, and V/J genes and CDR3 were assigned using IMGT germline references. Reads were removed for weak V/J assignments (E-value above 1e-6), missing CDR3, stop codons, out-of-frame junctions, or ambiguous translated residues. A V3J clonotype was defined by an identical inferred V gene, J gene, and CDR3 amino acid sequence. To compute the percentage overlap between repertoires, the number of shared unique clonotypes was divided by the size of the smaller repertoire. Three approaches were used to assess repertoire richness: RTK rarefaction, the Chao1 estimator, and Recon v2.1 estimates of unobserved clonotypes. Generation probabilities for all TCRbeta clonotypes obtained by the gDNA method from a handful of donors were computed using OLGA. TCRdb re-hosts the immuneACCESS table, in-frame sequences only. Its copies lack some clones; in the studies checked, an unresolved V gene accounts for under half of them, and the cause for the rest is not known. The DNA gave D and trimming, while V, J and clone size come from that table. The sample yields about 1.1 million clones; roughly 80% were counted once. The ten largest make up 0.89% of the sample.

Donors were healthy HIV-negative adults with no recently reported acute infections or vaccinations. Every donor was a Caucasian adult residing in Nashville, Tennessee, USA. CD4+ T cells were enriched by magnetic negative selection, after which naive cells were positively selected on CD45RA and the negative fraction was taken as the memory subset. After blood collection by leukapheresis, PBMCs were isolated using Ficoll-Histopaque density gradient centrifugation and then cryopreserved in the vapor phase of liquid nitrogen. Analytical flow cytometry was used to check the purity and quantity of each magnetically sorted T cell population. From each sorted fraction, genomic DNA was isolated and quantified by UV absorbance on a Nanodrop 2000c.

The TCR originated in a man aged 18 to 29 in good health. Some clones in this sample may be carry-over from other donors' samples. The chain links TRBV6-1 with TRBJ1-2; the D segment cannot be called with confidence. The specimen was memory CD4+ T cells from PBMCs. Per the publication, the cell subset or site label means: CD45RA-negative fraction. The CDR3: CASSEGGVDYGYTF. The DNA reads as follows: TGTGCCAGCAGTGAAGGCGGGGTGGACTATGGCTACACCTTC.